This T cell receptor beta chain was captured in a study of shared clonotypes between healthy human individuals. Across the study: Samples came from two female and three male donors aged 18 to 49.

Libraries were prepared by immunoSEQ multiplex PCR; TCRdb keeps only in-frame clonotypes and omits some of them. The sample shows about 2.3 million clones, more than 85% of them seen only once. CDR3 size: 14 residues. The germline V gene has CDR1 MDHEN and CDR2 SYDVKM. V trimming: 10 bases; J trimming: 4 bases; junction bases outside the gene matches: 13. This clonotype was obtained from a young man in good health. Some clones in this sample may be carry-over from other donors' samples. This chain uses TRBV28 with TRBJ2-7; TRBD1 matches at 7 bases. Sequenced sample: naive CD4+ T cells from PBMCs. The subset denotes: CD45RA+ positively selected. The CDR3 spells CATLGTARRYEQYF. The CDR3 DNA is TGTGCCACCTTAGGGACAGCGCGAAGATACGAGCAGTACTTC.